This T cell receptor (beta chain) was captured by sequencing in a study of blood T cells in healthy people across ages. Study outcomes and limitations: Expanded clonotype shifts may have been confounded, as the donors had an unknown CMV status.

Primers used in a second PCR of roughly 6 to 12 cycles were a sample-barcoded 5' primer and a J-beta primer mix. MiXCR, run by TCRdb on the 5' RACE reads, gives a single entry per CDR3 protein. The sample includes 1,500,000 or so distinct CDR3 sequences, 40% to 45% of them seen just once. This CDR3 region has 14 residues. Germline V CDR1 and CDR2: MGHRA, YSYEKL. The germline V and J ends were trimmed by 3 bases and 6 bases, with 12 bases remaining between them. Of note for this clonotype: The antigen remains undetermined.

This chain connects TRBV4-1 to TRBJ2-1; D is possibly TRBD1 (5 bases). The sequence was obtained from a woman aged 18-30 years in good health. Sequencing used blood. The CDR3 reads CASSQAGQLNEQFF. CDR3 bases: TGCGCCAGCAGCCAGGCCGGACAACTCAATGAGCAGTTCTTC.